The clone carrying this TCR beta chain has just a few counts. Its target is not known. The data were taken from a study of CD8 T cells in ankylosing spondylitis. Study conclusions and caveats: According to the report, clones linked to the disease were significantly enriched in matched synovial fluid samples taken from ankylosing spondylitis patients. There were earlier reports of some motif variants in reactive arthritis synovial fluid and blood. For ankylosing spondylitis blood, a TCR beta motif of 8 or 9 highly homologous variants appeared characteristic.

TCRdb re-called the 5' RACE reads through MiXCR, storing one row per CDR3 protein. This table has about 400,000 distinct CDR3 sequences, more than 20% appearing once. The length of the CDR3 is 16 residues. With 2 bases removed from V and 5 bases from J, the gap between germline ends came to 19 bases. Germline V CDR1 and CDR2: SGHVS, FNYEAQ. The origin of this receptor is a male donor with ankylosing spondylitis. The V call is TRBV7-6, the J call TRBJ2-7; possibly TRBD1 or TRBD2 for D (5 bases each). The sample was blood, either unsorted or a sorted T cell fraction (not recorded which). CDR3: CASSLRLGASSHEQYF. For the CDR3, the DNA is TGTGCCAGCAGCTTAAGACTCGGGGCCAGTTCCCACGAGCAGTACTTC.